Below, one TCR beta chain is given with its context. What it binds is unknown. The data stem from a study of beta chain features in type 1 diabetes. Study outcomes and limitations: Type 1 diabetes patients showed a moderate but significant shortening of TCRB CDR3s in all four CD4+ subsets.

Every bit of the isolated RNA underwent reverse transcription, so sequencing read expressed TCRB transcripts. Profiled with immunoSEQ multiplex PCR; TCRdb holds only in-frame clones, not every one. The sample records around 430,000 clones, approximately 30% being singletons. Looked up from germline, CDR1 is SGHTA and CDR2 is FQGNSA. The trim removed 4 bases at V and 3 bases at J, leaving 15 bases unmatched. There are 17 residues in the CDR3. Sequencing was carried out using naive CD4+ T cells from blood. The V and J genes are TRBV7-2 and TRBJ2-7, with 7 bases lining up with TRBD1. This sequence originates from a man aged 18 to 29 in good health. Written as DNA, the CDR3 is TGTGCCAGCAGCTACCCCCCGGGACAGAGGACCGACTACGAGCAGTACTTC. It yields the protein CASSYPPGQRTDYEQYF.